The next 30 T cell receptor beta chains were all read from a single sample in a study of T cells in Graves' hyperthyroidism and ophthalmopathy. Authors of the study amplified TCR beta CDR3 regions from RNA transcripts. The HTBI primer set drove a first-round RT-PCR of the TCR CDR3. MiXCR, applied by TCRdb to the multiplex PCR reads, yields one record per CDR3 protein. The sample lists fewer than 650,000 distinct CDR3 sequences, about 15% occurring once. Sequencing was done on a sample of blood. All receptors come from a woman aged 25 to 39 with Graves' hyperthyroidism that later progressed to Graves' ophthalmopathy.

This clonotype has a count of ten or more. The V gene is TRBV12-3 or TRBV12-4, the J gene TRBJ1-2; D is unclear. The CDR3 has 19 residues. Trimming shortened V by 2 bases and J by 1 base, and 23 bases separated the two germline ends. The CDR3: CASSLWILSWEDDNYGYTF. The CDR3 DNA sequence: TGTGCCAGCAGTTTATGGATCCTGTCGTGGGAAGACGATAACTATGGCTACACCTTC.

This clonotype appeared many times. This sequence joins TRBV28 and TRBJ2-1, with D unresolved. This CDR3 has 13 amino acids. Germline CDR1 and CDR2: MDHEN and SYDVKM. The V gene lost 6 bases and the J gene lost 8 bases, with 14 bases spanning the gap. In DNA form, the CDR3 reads TGTGCCAGCAGATCACTTTCCTCCGATGAGCAGTTCTTC. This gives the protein CASRSLSSDEQFF.

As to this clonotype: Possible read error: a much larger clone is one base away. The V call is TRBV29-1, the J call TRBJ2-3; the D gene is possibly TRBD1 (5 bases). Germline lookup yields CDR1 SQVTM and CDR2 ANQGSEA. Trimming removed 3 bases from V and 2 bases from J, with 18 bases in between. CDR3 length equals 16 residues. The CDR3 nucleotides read TGCAGCGTTGACGGATTCGACAGACAGATCACAGATACGCAGTATTTT. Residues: CSVDGFDRQITDTQYF.

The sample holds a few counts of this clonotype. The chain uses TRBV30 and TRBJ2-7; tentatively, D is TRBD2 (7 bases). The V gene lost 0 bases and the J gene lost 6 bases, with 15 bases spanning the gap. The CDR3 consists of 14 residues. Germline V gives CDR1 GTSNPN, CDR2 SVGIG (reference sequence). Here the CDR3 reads CAWSVAGGLREQYF. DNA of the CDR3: TGTGCCTGGAGTGTAGCCGGGGGGCTCCGCGAGCAGTACTTC.

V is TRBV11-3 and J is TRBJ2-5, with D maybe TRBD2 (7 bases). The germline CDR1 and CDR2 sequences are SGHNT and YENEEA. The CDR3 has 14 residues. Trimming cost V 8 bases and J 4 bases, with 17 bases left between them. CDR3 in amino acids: CASEHRGGGETQYF. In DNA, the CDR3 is TGTGCCAGCGAGCACCGCGGGGGCGGAGAGACCCAGTACTTC.

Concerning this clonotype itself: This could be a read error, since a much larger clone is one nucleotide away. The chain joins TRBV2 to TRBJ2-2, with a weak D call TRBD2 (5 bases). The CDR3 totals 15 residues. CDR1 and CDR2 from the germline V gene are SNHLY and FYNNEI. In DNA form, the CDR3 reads TGTGCCACCGTAGTGGGGTCTCTCGGCACCGGGGAGCTGGTTTTT. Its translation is CATVVGSLGTGELVF.

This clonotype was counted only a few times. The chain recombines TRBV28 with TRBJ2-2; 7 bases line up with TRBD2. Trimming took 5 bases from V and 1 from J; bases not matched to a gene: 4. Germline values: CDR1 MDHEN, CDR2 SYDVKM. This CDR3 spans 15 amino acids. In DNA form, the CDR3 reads TGTGCCAGCAGTGAAGCTAGCGGGAACACCGGGGAGCTGTTTTTT. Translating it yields CASSEASGNTGELFF. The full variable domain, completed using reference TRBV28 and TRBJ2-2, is DVKVTQSSRYLVKRTGEKVFLECVQDMDHENMFWYRQDPGLGLRLIYFSYDVKMKEKGDIPEGYSVSREKKERFSLILESASTNQTSMYLCASSEASGNTGELFFGEGSRLTVL.

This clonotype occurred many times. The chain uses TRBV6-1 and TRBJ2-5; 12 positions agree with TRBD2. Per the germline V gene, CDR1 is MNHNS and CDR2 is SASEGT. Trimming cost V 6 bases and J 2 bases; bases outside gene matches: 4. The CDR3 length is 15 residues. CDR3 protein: CASRRTSGKQETQYF. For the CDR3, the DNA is TGTGCCAGCAGAAGGACTAGCGGGAAACAAGAGACCCAGTACTTC.

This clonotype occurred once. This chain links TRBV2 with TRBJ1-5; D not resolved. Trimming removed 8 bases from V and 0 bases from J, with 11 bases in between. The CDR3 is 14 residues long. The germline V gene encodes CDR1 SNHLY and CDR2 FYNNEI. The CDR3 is CASVPDFSNQPQHF. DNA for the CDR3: TGTGCCAGCGTCCCAGATTTTAGCAATCAGCCCCAGCATTTT.

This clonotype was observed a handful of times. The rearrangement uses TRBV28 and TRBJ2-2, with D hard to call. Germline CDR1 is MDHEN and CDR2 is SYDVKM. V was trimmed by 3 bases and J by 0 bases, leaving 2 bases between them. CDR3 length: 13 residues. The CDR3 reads CASSFANTGELFF. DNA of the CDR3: TGTGCCAGCAGTTTCGCGAACACCGGGGAGCTGTTTTTT.

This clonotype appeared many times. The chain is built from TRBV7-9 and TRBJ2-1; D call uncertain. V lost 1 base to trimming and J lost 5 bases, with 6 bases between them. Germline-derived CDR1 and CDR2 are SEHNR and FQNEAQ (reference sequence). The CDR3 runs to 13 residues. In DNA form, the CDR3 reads TGTGCCAGCAGCTTAGACCGGGACAATGAGCAGTTCTTC. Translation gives CASSLDRDNEQFF.

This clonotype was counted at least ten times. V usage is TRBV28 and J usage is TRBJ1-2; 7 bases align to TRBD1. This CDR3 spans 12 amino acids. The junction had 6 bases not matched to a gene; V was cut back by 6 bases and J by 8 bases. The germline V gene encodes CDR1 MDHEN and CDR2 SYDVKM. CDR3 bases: TGTGCCAGCAGGGAAAGGGGGCACGGCTACACCTTC. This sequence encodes CASRERGHGYTF.

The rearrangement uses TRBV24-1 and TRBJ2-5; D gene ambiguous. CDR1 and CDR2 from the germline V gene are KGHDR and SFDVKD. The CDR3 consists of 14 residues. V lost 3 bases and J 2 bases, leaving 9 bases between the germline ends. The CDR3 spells CATSDALIQETQYF. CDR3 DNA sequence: TGTGCCACCAGTGATGCCCTTATTCAAGAGACCCAGTACTTC.

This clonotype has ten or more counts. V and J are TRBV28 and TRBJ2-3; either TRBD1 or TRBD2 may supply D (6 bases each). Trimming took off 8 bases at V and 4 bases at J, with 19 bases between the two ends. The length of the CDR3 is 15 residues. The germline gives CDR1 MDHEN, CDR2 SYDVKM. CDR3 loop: CASSLGGQGPDTQYF. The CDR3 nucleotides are TGTGCCAGCTCTCTTGGGGGGCAGGGCCCAGATACGCAGTATTTT. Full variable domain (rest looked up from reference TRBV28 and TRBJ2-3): DVKVTQSSRYLVKRTGEKVFLECVQDMDHENMFWYRQDPGLGLRLIYFSYDVKMKEKGDIPEGYSVSREKKERFSLILESASTNQTSMYLCASSLGGQGPDTQYFGPGTRLTVL.

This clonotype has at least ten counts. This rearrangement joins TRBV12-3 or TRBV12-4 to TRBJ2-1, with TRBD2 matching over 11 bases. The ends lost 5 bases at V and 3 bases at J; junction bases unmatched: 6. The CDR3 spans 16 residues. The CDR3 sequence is CASSLATSGNYNEQFF. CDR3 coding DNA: TGTGCCAGCAGTCTCGCGACTAGCGGGAACTACAATGAGCAGTTCTTC.

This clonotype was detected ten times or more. The CDR3 DNA reads TGTGCCAGCAGCCCACTGGGGACAGGCGGGGAGACCCAGTACTTC. Protein product: CASSPLGTGGETQYF. V is TRBV7-2 and J is TRBJ2-5, with TRBD1 matching 8 bases. Germline-derived CDR1 and CDR2 are SGHTA and FQGNSA. This CDR3 region has 15 residues. Trimming removed 5 bases from V and 5 bases from J; junction bases left unmatched: 10.

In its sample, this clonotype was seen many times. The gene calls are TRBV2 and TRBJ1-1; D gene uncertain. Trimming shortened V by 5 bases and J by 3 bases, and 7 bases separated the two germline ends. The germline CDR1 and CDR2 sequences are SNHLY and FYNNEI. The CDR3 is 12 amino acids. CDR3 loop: CASSFQDTEAFF. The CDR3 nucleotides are TGTGCCAGCAGTTTTCAGGACACTGAAGCTTTCTTT. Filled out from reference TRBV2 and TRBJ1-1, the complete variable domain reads EPEVTQTPSHQVTQMGQEVILRCVPISNHLYFYWYRQILGQKVEFLVSFYNNEISEKSEIFDDQFSVERPDGSNFTLKIRSTKLEDSAMYFCASSFQDTEAFFGQGTRLTVV.

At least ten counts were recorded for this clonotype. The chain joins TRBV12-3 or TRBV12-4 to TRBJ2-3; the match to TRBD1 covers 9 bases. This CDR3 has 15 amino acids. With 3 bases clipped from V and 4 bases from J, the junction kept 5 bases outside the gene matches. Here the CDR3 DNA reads TGTGCCAGCAGTTTCGGACAGGGGTTTTCAGATACGCAGTATTTT. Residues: CASSFGQGFSDTQYF.

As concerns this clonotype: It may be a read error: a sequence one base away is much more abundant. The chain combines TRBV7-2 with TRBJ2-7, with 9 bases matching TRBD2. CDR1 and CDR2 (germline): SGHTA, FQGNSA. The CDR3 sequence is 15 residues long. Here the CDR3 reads CASSVGAGGAYEQCF. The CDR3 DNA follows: TGTGCCAGCAGCGTAGGGGCGGGAGGGGCCTACGAGCAGTGCTTC.

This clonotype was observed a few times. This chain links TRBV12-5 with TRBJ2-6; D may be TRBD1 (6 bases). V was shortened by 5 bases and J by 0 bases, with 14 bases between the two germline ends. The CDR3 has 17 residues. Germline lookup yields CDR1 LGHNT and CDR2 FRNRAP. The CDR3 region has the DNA TGTGCTAGTGGTCCCGGGACACCCGTCTCTGGGGCCAACGTCCTGACTTTC. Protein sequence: CASGPGTPVSGANVLTF.

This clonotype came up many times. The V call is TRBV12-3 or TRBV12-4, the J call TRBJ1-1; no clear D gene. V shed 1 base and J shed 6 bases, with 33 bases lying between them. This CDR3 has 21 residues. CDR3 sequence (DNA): TGTGCCAGCAGTTTAGTTAGCCTCGTTTCCCTCACCCTTAACCCGTGGGCTGAAGCTTTCTTT. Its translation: CASSLVSLVSLTLNPWAEAFF.

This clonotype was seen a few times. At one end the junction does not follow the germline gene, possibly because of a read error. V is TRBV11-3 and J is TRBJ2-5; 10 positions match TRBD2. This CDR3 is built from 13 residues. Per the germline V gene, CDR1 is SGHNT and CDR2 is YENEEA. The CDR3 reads CASRGLAGETQHF. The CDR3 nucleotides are TGTGCCAGCCGCGGGCTAGCGGGAGAGACCCAGCACTTC.

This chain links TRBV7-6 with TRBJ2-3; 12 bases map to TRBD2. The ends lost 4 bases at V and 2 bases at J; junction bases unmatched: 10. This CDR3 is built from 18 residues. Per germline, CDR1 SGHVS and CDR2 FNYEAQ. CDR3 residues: CASSSRLAGAQNTDTQYF. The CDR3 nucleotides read TGTGCCAGCAGCTCCCGACTAGCGGGAGCTCAAAACACAGATACGCAGTATTTT.

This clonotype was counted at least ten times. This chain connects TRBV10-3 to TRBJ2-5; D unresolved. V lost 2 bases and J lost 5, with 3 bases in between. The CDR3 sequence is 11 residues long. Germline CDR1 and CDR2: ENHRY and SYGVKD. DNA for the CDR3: TGTGCCATCAGTGAGGAGGAGACCCAGTACTTC. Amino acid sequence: CAISEEETQYF.

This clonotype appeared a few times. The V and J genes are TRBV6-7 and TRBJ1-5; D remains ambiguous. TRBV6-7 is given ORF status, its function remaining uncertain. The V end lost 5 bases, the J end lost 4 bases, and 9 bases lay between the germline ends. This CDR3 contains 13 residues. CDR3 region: CASSPIINQPQHF. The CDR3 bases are TGTGCCAGCAGTCCAATAATTAATCAGCCCCAGCATTTT.

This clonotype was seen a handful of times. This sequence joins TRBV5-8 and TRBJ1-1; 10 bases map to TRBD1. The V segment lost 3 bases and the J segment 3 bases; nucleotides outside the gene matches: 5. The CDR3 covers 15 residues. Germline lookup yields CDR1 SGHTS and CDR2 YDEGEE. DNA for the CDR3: TGTGCCAGCAGCTCCCGGGACAGGGGATACACTGAAGCTTTCTTT. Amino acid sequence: CASSSRDRGYTEAFF.

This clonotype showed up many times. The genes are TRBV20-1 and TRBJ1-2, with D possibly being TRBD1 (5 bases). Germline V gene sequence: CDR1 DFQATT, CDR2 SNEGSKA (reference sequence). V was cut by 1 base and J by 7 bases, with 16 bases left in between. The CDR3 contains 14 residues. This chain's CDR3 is CSARVRDGEVGYTF. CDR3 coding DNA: TGCAGTGCTAGAGTCCGGGACGGGGAGGTTGGCTACACCTTC.

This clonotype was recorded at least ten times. CDR3 in DNA: TGTGCCAGCAGCCCCATGACTAGCGGGAGTGGGGGGGAGACCCAGTACTTC. Protein product: CASSPMTSGSGGETQYF. This chain connects TRBV3-1 to TRBJ2-5; 12 nucleotides align to TRBD2. The CDR3 is 17 amino acids. Germline CDR1 LGHDT, CDR2 YNNKEL (reference sequence). J lost 5 bases, V lost 4 bases, and 11 bases had no gene match.

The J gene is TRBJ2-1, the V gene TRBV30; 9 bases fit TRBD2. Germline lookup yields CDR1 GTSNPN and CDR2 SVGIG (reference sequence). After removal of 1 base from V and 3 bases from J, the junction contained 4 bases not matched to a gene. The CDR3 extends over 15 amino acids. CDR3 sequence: CAWSDLAGLYNEQFF. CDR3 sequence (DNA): TGTGCCTGGAGTGACCTAGCGGGACTCTACAATGAGCAGTTCTTC.

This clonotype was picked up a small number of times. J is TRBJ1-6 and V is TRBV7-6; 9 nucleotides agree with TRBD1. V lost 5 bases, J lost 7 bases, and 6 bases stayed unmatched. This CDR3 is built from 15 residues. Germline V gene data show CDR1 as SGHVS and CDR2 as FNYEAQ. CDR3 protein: CASSPGTGRNSPLHF. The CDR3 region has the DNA TGTGCCAGCAGCCCTGGGACAGGGAGAAATTCACCCCTCCACTTT.